One sample yielded the 23 T cell receptor beta chains listed below, sequenced in a study of T cell repertoires in cytomegalovirus infection (dated by TCRdb to the late 2010s). The instrument given in TCRdb is Illumina HiSeq 1500. TCRdb itself trimmed the public reads at Q25 with fastp, ran MiXCR and retained productive beta chains. Entries that share a CDR3 protein sequence are merged under the most common genes and DNA. For this sample the table gives about 740,000 distinct CDR3 sequences, of which 35% were detected only once. The ten largest account for 2.8% of the sample. The sample comprised PBMCs. The receptors were gathered from a human donor in good health (CMV status not recorded). Some clones in this sample may be carry-over from other donors' samples.

This clonotype showed up just once. The CDR3 reads CASSQAGGGPNQPQHF. CDR3 in DNA: TGCGCCAGCAGCCAAGCAGGTGGGGGCCCCAATCAGCCCCAGCATTTT. This rearrangement joins TRBV4-1 to TRBJ1-5, with D maybe TRBD1 (6 bases). This CDR3 is built from 16 residues. Germline assignment: CDR1 MGHRA and CDR2 YSYEKL. V was shortened by 1 base and J by 3 bases, with 13 bases between the two germline ends.

This clonotype was counted between two and nine times. V and J are TRBV19 and TRBJ1-1; the D gene is possibly TRBD1 (5 bases). Germline assignment: CDR1 LNHDA and CDR2 SQIVND (reference sequence). The CDR3 has 15 amino acids. The V gene lost 6 bases and the J gene lost 1 base, with 15 bases spanning the gap. CDR3 sequence (DNA): TGTGCCAGTAGCCAACGGACGGGGGGGAACACTGAAGCTTTCTTT. Its translation: CASSQRTGGNTEAFF.

A note on this clonotype: At one end the junction does not follow the germline gene, possibly because of a read error. The chain uses TRBV11-2 and TRBJ2-2, with D possibly being TRBD2 (5 bases). CDR3 length equals 15 residues. Germline V gene lookup returns CDR1 SGHAT and CDR2 FQNNGV. The DNA of the CDR3 is TGTGCCAGCAGCTTAGGCGGTGGAATATCCGGGGAGATGTTTTTT. It translates to CASSLGGGISGEMFF.

This chain uses TRBV7-2 with TRBJ1-1; D is uncertain. CDR3 length equals 13 residues. Per germline, CDR1 SGHTA and CDR2 FQGNSA. The V and J ends lost 7 bases and 5 bases respectively, with 14 bases between them. This CDR3 is CASTLAEDTEAFF. The CDR3 DNA sequence: TGTGCCAGCACCCTTGCGGAGGATACTGAAGCTTTCTTT. Full variable domain (missing parts from reference TRBV7-2 and TRBJ1-1): GAGVSQSPSNKVTEKGKDVELRCDPISGHTALYWYRQSLGQGLEFLIYFQGNSAPDKSGLPSDRFSAERTGGSVSTLTIQRTQQEDSAVYLCASTLAEDTEAFFGQGTRLTVV.

V usage is TRBV28 and J usage is TRBJ1-1; no clear D. The CDR3 length is 11 residues. Germline V CDR1 and CDR2: MDHEN, SYDVKM. Trimming took 10 bases from V and 7 from J, leaving 13 bases between them. CDR3 loop: CATTIGGEAFF. The CDR3, as DNA: TGTGCCACCACGATAGGTGGTGAAGCTTTCTTT.

This clonotype was seen more than once but under ten times. This rearrangement joins TRBV7-3 to TRBJ2-6, with 9 bases lining up with TRBD1. There are 15 residues in the CDR3. Losses at the gene ends were 6 bases for V and 4 bases for J; bases not matched to a gene: 4. CDR1 SGHTA and CDR2 FQGTGA come from the germline V gene. This chain's CDR3 is CASRLDRGGANVLTF. The CDR3 DNA follows: TGTGCCAGCAGGCTCGACAGGGGGGGGGCCAACGTCCTGACTTTC.

This clonotype has more than one count but fewer than ten. This chain joins TRBV11-2 and TRBJ2-5, with 8 positions matching TRBD1. The V gene's germline CDR1 is SGHAT and CDR2 FQNNGV. CDR3 length: 16 residues. V lost 1 base and J lost 3; bases outside the gene matches: 7. The CDR3 DNA reads as TGTGCCAGCAGCTTAGGTGACAGGGGCGGAAAAGAGACCCAGTACTTC. This codes for CASSLGDRGGKETQYF.

This clonotype was seen a handful of times. This chain links TRBV27 with TRBJ2-1; 10 bases are shared with TRBD1. CDR3 length: 17 residues. Germline CDR1 and CDR2: MNHEY and SMNVEV (reference sequence). Losses at the gene ends were 4 bases for V and 6 bases for J; bases not matched to a gene: 12. The CDR3 region is CASSSTLSGTGVNEQFF. CDR3 bases: TGTGCCAGCAGTTCCACTCTCTCCGGGACAGGGGTCAATGAGCAGTTCTTC.

This chain joins TRBV7-8 and TRBJ2-7, with 7 bases that match TRBD1. The V gene's germline CDR1 is SGHVS and CDR2 FQNEAQ. V shed 5 bases, J shed 5 bases, and the junction held 6 bases outside the gene matches. The CDR3 has 13 amino acids. CDR3 protein: CASSQTGFDEQYF. In DNA form, the CDR3 reads TGTGCCAGCAGCCAGACAGGGTTCGACGAGCAGTACTTC. The variable domain in full, with the rest retrieved from reference TRBV7-8 and TRBJ2-7, is GAGVSQSPRYKVAKRGQDVALRCDPISGHVSLFWYQQALGQGPEFLTYFQNEAQLDKSGLPSDRFFAERPEGSVSTLKIQRTQQEDSAVYLCASSQTGFDEQYFGPGTRLTVT.

The chain uses TRBV29-1 and TRBJ2-5; tentative D call: TRBD2 (5 bases). The CDR3 runs 11 residues. Trimming removed 7 bases at V and 5 bases at J, with 11 bases between. Germline V gives CDR1 SQVTM, CDR2 ANQGSEA. CDR3 nucleotide sequence: TGCAGCGCCCAACCGGGGGAGACCCAGTACTTC. It yields the protein CSAQPGETQYF.

The chain combines TRBV7-2 with TRBJ1-2; no clear D gene. Germline lookup yields CDR1 SGHTA and CDR2 FQGNSA. The CDR3 spans 15 residues. Trimming removed 3 bases at V and 4 bases at J, with 15 bases between. The chain's CDR3 is CASSFDIGGVYGYTF. In DNA, the CDR3 is TGTGCCAGCAGCTTCGACATTGGAGGCGTCTATGGCTACACCTTC.

The V gene is TRBV15, the J gene TRBJ2-6; D gene unclear. This CDR3 spans 13 amino acids. Germline V gene data show CDR1 as LNHNV and CDR2 as YYDKDF (reference sequence). Trimming stripped 8 bases from V and 0 bases from J, with 5 bases between. DNA for the CDR3: TGTGCCACCCGACCCTCTGGGGCCAACGTCCTGACTTTC. It encodes CATRPSGANVLTF. The whole variable domain, remainder taken from reference TRBV15 and TRBJ2-6, is DAMVIQNPRYQVTQFGKPVTLSCSQTLNHNVMYWYQQKSSQAPKLLFHYYDKDFNNEADTPDNFQSRRPNTSFCFLDIRSPGLGDTAMYLCATRPSGANVLTFGAGSRLTVL.

Comment on this clonotype: This could be a read error, since a much larger clone is one nucleotide away. V is TRBV7-2 and J is TRBJ1-1; a possible D gene is TRBD1 (5 bases). Germline V gives CDR1 SGHTA, CDR2 FQGNSA. The CDR3 consists of 16 residues. Trimming pared 3 bases from V and 1 base from J, leaving 15 bases between. CDR3: CASSFDLGEGNTEAFF. DNA for the CDR3: TGTGCCAGCAGCTTTGATCTGGGGGAGGGGAACACTGAAGCTTTCTTT.

Only a few counts were recorded for this clonotype. CDR3 loop: CASSSISGSRTDTQYF. CDR3 DNA sequence: TGTGCCAGCAGTAGTATTAGCGGGAGTCGCACAGATACGCAGTATTTT. This chain uses TRBV2 with TRBJ2-3; 9 bases agree with TRBD2. Germline CDR1 reads SNHLY; CDR2 reads FYNNEI. The CDR3 length is 16 residues. Unmatched junction bases numbered 7, after V lost 5 bases and J lost 1 base.

The V call is TRBV5-1, the J call TRBJ1-1; the D is unclear. Trimming left V 4 bases short and J 0 bases short, with 10 bases between. The CDR3 spans 14 residues. Germline CDR1 reads SGHRS; CDR2 reads YFSETQ. CDR3 DNA: TGCGCCAGCAGCGAAAGGGTAGTGAACACTGAAGCTTTCTTT. Translating gives CASSERVVNTEAFF. Combining the CDR3 with reference TRBV5-1 and TRBJ1-1 gives the whole variable domain KAGVTQTPRYLIKTRGQQVTLSCSPISGHRSVSWYQQTPGQGLQFLFEYFSETQRNKGNFPGRFSGRQFSNSRSEMNVSTLELGDSALYLCASSERVVNTEAFFGQGTRLTVV.

This clonotype was seen more than once but under ten times. The V and J genes are TRBV6-1 and TRBJ2-1, with 10 bases lining up with TRBD2. The CDR3 is 15 residues long. Germline lookup yields CDR1 MNHNS and CDR2 SASEGT. V shed 5 bases, J shed 5 bases, and the junction held 6 bases outside the gene matches. The CDR3 here is CASSPLAGVDNEQFF. The CDR3 bases are TGTGCCAGCAGTCCCCTAGCGGGGGTTGACAATGAGCAGTTCTTC.

This clonotype was detected once. Its ends do not fully match the called genes, so a read error is possible. This sequence joins TRBV19 and TRBJ2-7; unclear D gene. The V gene's germline CDR1 is LNHDA and CDR2 SQIVND (reference sequence). This CDR3 contains 15 residues. The CDR3 region has the DNA TGTGCCATTAGTATCTACCCCCCAACAGTCTACGAGCAGTACTTC. Translation gives CAISIYPPTVYEQYF.

To note about this clonotype: A much bigger clone sits one base away, suggesting this may be a read error. V usage is TRBV27 and J usage is TRBJ1-5, with D perhaps matching TRBD1 (5 bases). Trimming shortened V by 6 bases and J by 7 bases, and 13 bases separated the two germline ends. Germline lookup yields CDR1 MNHEY and CDR2 SMNVEV (reference sequence). This CDR3 is 13 amino acids long. CDR3 sequence: CASSSGKWQPQHF. DNA for the CDR3: TGTGCCAGCAGCTCAGGGAAGTGGCAGCCCCAGCATTTT.

With respect to this clonotype: A much larger clone lies a single base off, so this may be a read error. V is TRBV6-5 and J is TRBJ1-5; D uncertain. The V gene's germline CDR1 is MNHEY and CDR2 SVGAGI. The length of the CDR3 is 14 residues. CDR3 residues: CASSARGLDQSQHF. CDR3 nucleotides: TGTGCCAGCAGTGCACGGGGTTTGGATCAGTCCCAGCATTTT.

This clonotype showed up just a few times. CDR3 coding DNA: TGTGCCAGCAGCTCGACCATGTCCGTTGGCGAGACCCAGTACTTC. Encoded protein: CASSSTMSVGETQYF. This chain connects TRBV7-2 to TRBJ2-5; D remains ambiguous. V gave up 4 bases and J gave up 5 bases, with 17 bases separating them. The CDR3 totals 15 residues. CDR1 is SGHTA and CDR2 is FQGNSA in the germline V gene.

A remark on this clonotype: The CDR3 does not close with the conserved phenylalanine or tryptophan, likely indicating a read error. Because the CDR3's place on the DNA is in doubt, the DNA is left out and the CDR3 is given as listed by TCRdb. The chain uses TRBV7-2 and TRBJ2-1; TRBD1, the table's D call, was not compared with the DNA. Germline-derived CDR1 and CDR2 are SGHTA and FQGNSA. The CDR3 has 13 residues if both end residues are counted. The CDR3 is CARSTDRPGERFC.

This chain uses TRBV5-1 with TRBJ1-1, with D tentatively TRBD1 (6 bases). This CDR3 has 14 residues. V was shortened by 5 bases and J by 3 bases, with 14 bases between the two germline ends. CDR1 and CDR2 from the germline V gene are SGHRS and YFSETQ. The chain's CDR3 is CASRVGGADTEAFF. The CDR3 DNA follows: TGCGCCAGCAGGGTGGGGGGCGCGGACACTGAAGCTTTCTTT.

The chain uses TRBV4-3 and TRBJ2-7; D might be TRBD1 (6 bases). Germline-derived CDR1 and CDR2 are LGHNA and YSLEER. V was shortened by 0 bases and J by 0 bases, with 12 bases between the two germline ends. The CDR3 consists of 16 residues. CDR3 residues: CASSQDRGRGSYEQYF. The CDR3 DNA reads TGCGCCAGCAGCCAAGATCGGGGCAGGGGCTCCTACGAGCAGTACTTC.